This record concerns one T cell receptor (beta chain) sequence. The V end lost 1 base, the J end lost 7 bases, and 10 bases lay between the germline ends. Germline lookup yields CDR1 SEHNR and CDR2 FQNEAQ (reference sequence). CDR3 length equals 13 residues. Only in-frame clones appear in the TCRdb table, and some are missing; sequencing was by immunoSEQ multiplex PCR. In the table there are under 300,000 clones, around 82% of which are singletons. This entry is derived from a study of Tregs in tolerant kidney transplant recipients. The V call is TRBV7-9, the J call TRBJ1-2; D is undetermined. The origin of this receptor is a human donor in good health. Sequencing used CD4+ T cells from blood. The CDR3 spells CASSLVPQPGYTF. As DNA, the CDR3 is TGTGCCAGCAGCTTAGTCCCCCAGCCTGGCTACACCTTC.